The clone carrying this TCR beta chain came up a few times. Its antigen is not known. Sorting that relied on CD45RO/CCR7/CD25/CD127/CD95/CD27 yielded CD4+ naive, central memory, regulatory and stem cell-like memory cells. The V gene's germline CDR1 is SGHRS and CDR2 YFSETQ. V lost 0 bases, J lost 3 bases, and 2 bases stayed unmatched. CDR3 size: 15 residues. cDNA synthesis used the whole RNA isolate, giving expressed TCRB sequences. The table came from immunoSEQ multiplex PCR; TCRdb's copy has only in-frame clones and leaves some out. The table includes 810,000 or so clones, about a sixth detected once. The sample originates from a study of beta chain features in type 1 diabetes. Overall study context: Healthy donors and patients showed comparable age, gender and cell yields.

Study-wide results and limits: In cDNA sequencing, cells with high TCR expression could be over-represented. Within the patient group, naive, central memory and Treg TCRB repertoires appeared more similar to each other than within healthy donors.

The TCR was taken from a young woman in good health. The source material was naive CD4+ T cells from blood. V usage is TRBV5-1 and J usage is TRBJ1-4; 7 bases line up with TRBD1. This CDR3 reads CASSLGTGSNEKLFF. CDR3 sequence (DNA): TGCGCCAGCAGCTTGGGGACAGGCTCTAATGAAAAACTGTTTTTT.